Listed here are 16 T cell receptor beta chains from one sample, sequenced in a study of Graves' ophthalmopathy and Graves' hyperthyroidism. Investigators amplified TCR beta CDR3 regions from RNA transcripts. First-round RT-PCR relied on HTBI primers, and a second-round multiplex PCR came next. TCRdb re-called the multiplex PCR reads through MiXCR, storing one row per CDR3 protein. The sample records approximately 380,000 distinct CDR3 sequences, about 21% being singletons. The material sequenced was peripheral blood. Source of these receptors: a woman aged 18-30 years with stable Graves' hyperthyroidism.

This clonotype was observed a handful of times. The chain carries TRBV6-1 and TRBJ1-2; no clear D. The germline V and J ends were trimmed by 6 bases and 0 bases, with 11 bases remaining between them. From germline, CDR1 is MNHNS and CDR2 SASEGT. This CDR3 region has 14 residues. The chain's CDR3 is CASRSGSPNYGYTF. CDR3 nucleotides: TGTGCCAGCAGGTCAGGATCTCCTAACTATGGCTACACCTTC.

This clonotype was detected a few times. The CDR3 reads CASSYGTENSPLHF. The DNA of the CDR3 is TGCGCCAGCAGCTACGGGACAGAAAACTCACCCCTCCACTTT. The chain joins TRBV5-1 to TRBJ1-6, with 7 bases lining up with TRBD1. The CDR3 runs to 14 residues. Germline CDR1 and CDR2: SGHRS and YFSETQ. Trimming removed 3 bases from V and 10 bases from J; junction bases left unmatched: 7.

This clonotype was detected ten times or more. V and J are TRBV5-6 and TRBJ1-6, with 7 bases identical to TRBD1. This CDR3 comprises 15 residues. With V trimmed by 4 bases and J by 8 bases, 9 bases remained unmatched. The germline V gene has CDR1 SGHDT and CDR2 YYEEEE. For the CDR3, the DNA is TGTGCCAGCAGCCCGGGACAGCTTCTTTATTCACCCCTCCACTTT. Translated: CASSPGQLLYSPLHF.

This clonotype was seen many times. This chain uses TRBV11-2 with TRBJ1-6, with D tentatively TRBD1 (5 bases). Trimming removed 5 bases at V and 6 bases at J, with 11 bases between. CDR1 and CDR2 from the germline V gene are SGHAT and FQNNGV. This CDR3 has 14 residues. DNA of the CDR3: TGTGCCAGCAGCCCCTTAGGGGCTAATTCACCCCTCCACTTT. It translates to CASSPLGANSPLHF.

CDR3 loop: CASSSPGAGAYEQYF. In nucleotides, the CDR3 is TGTGCCAGCAGCTCCCCCGGAGCGGGGGCCTACGAGCAGTACTTC. The chain has TRBV13 and TRBJ2-7, with TRBD2 matching 8 bases. The ends lost 4 bases at V and 2 bases at J; junction bases unmatched: 7. The CDR3 has 15 residues. In germline, CDR1 is PRHDT, CDR2 FYEKMQ (reference sequence).

The genes are TRBV20-1 and TRBJ1-6; no definite D call. The CDR3 length is 14 residues. Germline CDR1 is DFQATT and CDR2 is SNEGSKA (reference sequence). Trimming left V 7 bases short and J 0 bases short, with 10 bases between. CDR3 in amino acids: CSVYPSSYNSPLHF. DNA for the CDR3: TGCAGTGTCTATCCGAGCTCCTATAATTCACCCCTCCACTTT.

This clonotype was counted at least ten times. The CDR3 reads CASSTTPGTGGSYEQYF. CDR3 DNA sequence: TGTGCCAGCAGTACTACTCCCGGGACAGGCGGATCCTACGAGCAGTACTTC. The chain couples TRBV6-4 to TRBJ2-7, with 8 bases aligning to TRBD1. J lost 1 base, V lost 5 bases, and 13 bases had no gene match. The CDR3 runs to 17 residues. Looked up from germline, CDR1 is MRHNA and CDR2 is SNTAGT.

In its sample, this clonotype was seen many times. This chain uses TRBV5-1 with TRBJ1-1; the D is unclear. The V gene lost 4 bases and the J gene lost 5 bases, with 12 bases spanning the gap. Per the germline V gene, CDR1 is SGHRS and CDR2 is YFSETQ. There are 13 residues in the CDR3. CDR3 loop: CASSLDGRTEAFF. CDR3 DNA sequence: TGCGCCAGCAGCCTGGACGGACGGACTGAAGCTTTCTTT.

The V and J genes are TRBV20-1 and TRBJ2-4; 11 bases align to TRBD2. From germline, CDR1 is DFQATT and CDR2 SNEGSKA (reference sequence). V trimming: 3 bases; J trimming: 12 bases; junction bases outside the gene matches: 7. The CDR3 has 13 residues. CDR3 in amino acids: CSASETSGGAQYF. The CDR3 DNA follows: TGCAGTGCTAGCGAAACTAGCGGGGGAGCTCAGTACTTC.

This clonotype was observed a handful of times. V gene TRBV7-9 combines with J gene TRBJ2-5, with 7 positions matching TRBD1. The CDR3 covers 14 residues. Looked up from germline, CDR1 is SEHNR and CDR2 is FQNEAQ (reference sequence). The V and J ends lost 2 bases and 5 bases, in that order; junction bases with no gene match: 5. CDR3 DNA sequence: TGTGCCAGCAGCTTAAGACAGGGTGTGGAGACCCAGTACTTC. Encoded protein: CASSLRQGVETQYF.

The chain uses TRBV12-3 or TRBV12-4 and TRBJ1-6; no firm D call. Deletions cut 3 bases from V and 0 bases from J, with 6 bases between. This CDR3 is 15 amino acids long. The CDR3 nucleotides read TGTGCCAGCAGTTTCTCGCTCTCCTATAATTCACCCCTCCACTTT. It encodes CASSFSLSYNSPLHF.

This clonotype was seen at least ten times. The chain couples TRBV20-1 to TRBJ2-7; 8 nucleotides line up with TRBD1. Trimming took 0 bases from V and 7 from J; bases not matched to a gene: 14. The CDR3 covers 16 residues. Germline V gene data show CDR1 as DFQATT and CDR2 as SNEGSKA (reference sequence). CDR3 residues: CSARDTVGTGSREQYF. In DNA, the CDR3 is TGCAGTGCTAGAGATACGGTAGGGACAGGCTCGAGGGAGCAGTACTTC.

The table lists this clonotype with many counts. The chain is built from TRBV20-1 and TRBJ1-1, with TRBD1 as a possible D gene (5 bases). V was trimmed by 1 base and J by 0 bases, leaving 12 bases between them. The CDR3 covers 15 residues. From germline, CDR1 is DFQATT and CDR2 SNEGSKA (reference sequence). The CDR3 loop reads CSARVQGAVNTEAFF. The CDR3 region has the DNA TGCAGTGCTAGAGTTCAGGGCGCAGTGAACACTGAAGCTTTCTTT.

The sample holds a few counts of this clonotype. Mismatch with germline at one junction end may stem from a read error. The rearrangement uses TRBV28 and TRBJ2-7; a weak D match, TRBD1 (5 bases). Germline V gene lookup returns CDR1 MDHEN and CDR2 SYDVKM. The CDR3 extends over 13 amino acids. This CDR3 is CVSTRTSSYEQYF. CDR3 sequence (DNA): TGTGTCAGCACCCGGACAAGCTCCTACGAGCAGTACTTC.

This clonotype was seen ten or more times. The V and J genes are TRBV6-6 and TRBJ2-7, with D possibly being TRBD1 (6 bases). The germline CDR1 and CDR2 sequences are MNHNY and SVGAGI (reference sequence). The CDR3 runs 14 residues. Trimming took 0 bases from V and 5 from J, leaving 11 bases between them. This CDR3 reads CASSYSHRDDEQYF. In DNA form, the CDR3 reads TGTGCCAGCAGTTACTCCCACAGGGACGACGAGCAGTACTTC.

This clonotype showed up just a few times. Given a much more abundant clone one base away, this may be a read error. The gene calls are TRBV19 and TRBJ1-1; D is uncertain. The CDR3 has 16 amino acids. Germline CDR1 and CDR2: LNHDA and SQIVND (reference sequence). CDR3 sequence (DNA): TGTGCCAGTACACGTCGGGCCCCCCCGGGTGCCACTGAAGCTTGCTTT. The encoded protein is CASTRRAPPGATEACF.